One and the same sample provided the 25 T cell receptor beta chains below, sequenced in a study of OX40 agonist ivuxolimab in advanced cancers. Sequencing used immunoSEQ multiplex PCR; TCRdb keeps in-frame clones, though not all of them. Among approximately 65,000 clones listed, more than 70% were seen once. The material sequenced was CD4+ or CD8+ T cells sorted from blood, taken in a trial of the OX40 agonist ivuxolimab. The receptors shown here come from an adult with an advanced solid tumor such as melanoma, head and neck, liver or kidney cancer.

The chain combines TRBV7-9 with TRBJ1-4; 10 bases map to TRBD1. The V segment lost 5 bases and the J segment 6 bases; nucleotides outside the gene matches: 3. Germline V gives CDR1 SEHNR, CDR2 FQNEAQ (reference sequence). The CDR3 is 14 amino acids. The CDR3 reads CASSQDRGDEKLFF. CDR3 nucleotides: TGTGCCAGCAGCCAGGACAGGGGGGATGAAAAACTGTTTTTT.

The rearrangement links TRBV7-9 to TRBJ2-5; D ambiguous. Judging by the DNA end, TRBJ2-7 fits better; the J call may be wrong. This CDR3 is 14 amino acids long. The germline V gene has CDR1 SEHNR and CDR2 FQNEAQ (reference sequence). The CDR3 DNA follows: TGTGCCAGCAGCTTAGACCCCAACTCCTACGAGCAGTACTTC. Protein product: CASSLDPNSYEQYF.

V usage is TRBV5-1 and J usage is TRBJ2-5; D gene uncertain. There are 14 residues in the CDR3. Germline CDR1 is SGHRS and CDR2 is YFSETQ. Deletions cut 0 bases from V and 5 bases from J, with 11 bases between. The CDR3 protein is CASSLARLGETQYF. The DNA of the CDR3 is TGCGCCAGCAGCTTGGCCAGGTTAGGGGAGACCCAGTACTTC.

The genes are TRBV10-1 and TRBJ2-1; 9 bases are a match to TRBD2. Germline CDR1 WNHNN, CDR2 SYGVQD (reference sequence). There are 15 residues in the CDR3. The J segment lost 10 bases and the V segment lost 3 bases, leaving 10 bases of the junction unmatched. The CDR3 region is CASSDSGGGAWEQFF. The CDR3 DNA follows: TGCGCCAGCAGTGACAGTGGCGGGGGGGCCTGGGAGCAGTTCTTC.

The CDR3 region is CASSRRATNGNQPQHF. DNA for the CDR3: TGTGCCAGCTCACGCAGAGCCACCAACGGCAATCAGCCCCAGCATTTT. The V and J genes are TRBV7-6 and TRBJ1-5, with unresolved D. Trimming cost V 8 bases and J 2 bases, with 19 bases left between them. The CDR3 loop spans 16 amino acids. Germline lookup yields CDR1 SGHVS and CDR2 FNYEAQ.

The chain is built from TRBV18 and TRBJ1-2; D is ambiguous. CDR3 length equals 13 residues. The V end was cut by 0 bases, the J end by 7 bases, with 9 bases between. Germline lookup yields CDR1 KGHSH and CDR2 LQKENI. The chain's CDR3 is CASSPPGVPGYTF. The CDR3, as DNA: TGTGCCAGCTCACCACCCGGGGTTCCTGGCTACACCTTC.

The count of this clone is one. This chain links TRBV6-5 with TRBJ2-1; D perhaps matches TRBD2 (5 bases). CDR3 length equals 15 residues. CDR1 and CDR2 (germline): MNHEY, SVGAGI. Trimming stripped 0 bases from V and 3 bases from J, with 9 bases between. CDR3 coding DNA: TGTGCCAGCAGTTACTCCGAGGGTCGCTACAATGAGCAGTTCTTC. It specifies CASSYSEGRYNEQFF.

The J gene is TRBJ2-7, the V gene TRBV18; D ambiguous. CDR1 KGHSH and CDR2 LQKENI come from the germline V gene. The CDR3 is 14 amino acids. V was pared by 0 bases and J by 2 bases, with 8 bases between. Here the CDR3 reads CASSPPGSPYEQYF. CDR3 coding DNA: TGTGCCAGCTCACCACCGGGGTCCCCCTACGAGCAGTACTTC. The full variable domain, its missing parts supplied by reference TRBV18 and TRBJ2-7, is NAGVMQNPRHLVRRRGQEARLRCSPMKGHSHVYWYRQLPEEGLKFMVYLQKENIIDESGMPKERFSAEFPKEGPSILRIQQVVRGDSAAYFCASSPPGSPYEQYFGPGTRLTVT.

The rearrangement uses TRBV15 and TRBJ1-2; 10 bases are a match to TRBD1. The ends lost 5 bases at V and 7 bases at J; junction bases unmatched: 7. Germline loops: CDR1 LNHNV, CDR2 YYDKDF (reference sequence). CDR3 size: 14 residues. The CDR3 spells CATSEGQGVGGYTF. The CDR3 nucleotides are TGTGCCACCAGCGAAGGACAGGGGGTTGGTGGCTACACCTTC. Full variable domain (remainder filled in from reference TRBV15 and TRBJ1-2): DAMVIQNPRYQVTQFGKPVTLSCSQTLNHNVMYWYQQKSSQAPKLLFHYYDKDFNNEADTPDNFQSRRPNTSFCFLDIRSPGLGDTAMYLCATSEGQGVGGYTFGSGTRLTVV.

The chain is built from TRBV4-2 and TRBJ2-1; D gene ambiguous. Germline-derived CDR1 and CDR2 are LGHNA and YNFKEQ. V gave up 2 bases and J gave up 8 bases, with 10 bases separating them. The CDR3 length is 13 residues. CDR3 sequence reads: CASSQIVLDEQFF. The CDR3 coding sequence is TGTGCCAGCAGCCAAATTGTGCTGGATGAGCAGTTCTTC.

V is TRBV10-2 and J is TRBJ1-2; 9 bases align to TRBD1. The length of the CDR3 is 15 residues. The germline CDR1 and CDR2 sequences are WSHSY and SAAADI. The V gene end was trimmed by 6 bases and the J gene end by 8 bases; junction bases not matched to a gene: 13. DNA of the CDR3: TGCGCCAGCAGCGAACCGGGACAGGGTTTTCAAGGCTACACCTTC. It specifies CASSEPGQGFQGYTF.

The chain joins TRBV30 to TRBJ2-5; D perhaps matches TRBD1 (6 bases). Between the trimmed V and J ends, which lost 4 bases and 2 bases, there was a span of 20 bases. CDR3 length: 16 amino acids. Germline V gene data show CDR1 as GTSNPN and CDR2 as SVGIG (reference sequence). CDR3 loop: CAWNKGVLAEQETQYF. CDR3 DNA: TGTGCCTGGAATAAGGGGGTGCTCGCCGAGCAAGAGACCCAGTACTTC.

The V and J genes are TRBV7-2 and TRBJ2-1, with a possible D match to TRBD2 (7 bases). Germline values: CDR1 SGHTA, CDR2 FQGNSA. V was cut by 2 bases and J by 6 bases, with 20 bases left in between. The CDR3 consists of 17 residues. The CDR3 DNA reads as TGTGCCAGCAGCTTAAATGGTGGGGGGGCTGGTTTCAATGAGCAGTTCTTC. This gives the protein CASSLNGGGAGFNEQFF.

The CDR3 DNA follows: TGTGCCAGTAGTCCCCGGGACTCACGAAACACTGAAGCTTTCTTT. Its translation is CASSPRDSRNTEAFF. V gene TRBV19 combines with J gene TRBJ1-1; possible D gene TRBD1, 5 bases. Looked up from germline, CDR1 is LNHDA and CDR2 is SQIVND (reference sequence). V lost 5 bases, J lost 2 bases, and 15 bases lay in between. CDR3 size: 15 residues.

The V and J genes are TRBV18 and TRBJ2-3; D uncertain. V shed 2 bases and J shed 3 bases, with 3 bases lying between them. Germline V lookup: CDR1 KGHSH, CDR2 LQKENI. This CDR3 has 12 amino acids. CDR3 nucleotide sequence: TGTGCCAGCTCACCAAGGACAGATACGCAGTATTTT. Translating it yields CASSPRTDTQYF.

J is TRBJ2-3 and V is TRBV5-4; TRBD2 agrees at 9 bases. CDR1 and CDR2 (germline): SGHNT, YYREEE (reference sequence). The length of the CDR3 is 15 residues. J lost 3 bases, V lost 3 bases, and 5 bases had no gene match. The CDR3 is CASSSGGGATDTQYF. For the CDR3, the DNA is TGTGCCAGCAGCTCCGGCGGGGGGGCGACAGATACGCAGTATTTT.

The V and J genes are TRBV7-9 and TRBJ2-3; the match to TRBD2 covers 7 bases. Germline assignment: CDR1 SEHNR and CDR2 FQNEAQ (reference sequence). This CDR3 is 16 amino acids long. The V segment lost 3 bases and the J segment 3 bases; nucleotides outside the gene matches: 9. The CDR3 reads CASSFPAGDITDTQYF. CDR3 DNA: TGTGCCAGCAGCTTTCCCGCGGGGGATATTACAGATACGCAGTATTTT.

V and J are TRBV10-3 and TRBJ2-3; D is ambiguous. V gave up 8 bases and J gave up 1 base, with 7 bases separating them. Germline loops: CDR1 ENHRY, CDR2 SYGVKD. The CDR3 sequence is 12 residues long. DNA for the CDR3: TGTGCCATCGGAACAGGCACAGATACGCAGTATTTT. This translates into CAIGTGTDTQYF.

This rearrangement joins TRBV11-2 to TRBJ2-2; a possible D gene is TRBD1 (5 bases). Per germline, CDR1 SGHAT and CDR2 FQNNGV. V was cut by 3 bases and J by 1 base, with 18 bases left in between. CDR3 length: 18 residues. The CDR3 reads CASSFPFWGKQNTGELFF. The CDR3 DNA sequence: TGTGCCAGCAGCTTCCCGTTTTGGGGCAAGCAGAACACCGGGGAGCTGTTTTTT.

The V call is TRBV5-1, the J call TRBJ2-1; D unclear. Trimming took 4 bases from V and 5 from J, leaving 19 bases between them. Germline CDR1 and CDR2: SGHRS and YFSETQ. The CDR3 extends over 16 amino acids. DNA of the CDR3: TGCGCCAGCAGCCGCCTCTCGTCCCTTTCCCACAATGAGCAGTTCTTC. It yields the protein CASSRLSSLSHNEQFF.

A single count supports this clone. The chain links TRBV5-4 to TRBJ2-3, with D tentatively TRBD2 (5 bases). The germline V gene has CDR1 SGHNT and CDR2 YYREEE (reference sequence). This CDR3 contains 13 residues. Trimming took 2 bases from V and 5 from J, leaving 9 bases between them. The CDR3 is CASSFRAGDTQYF. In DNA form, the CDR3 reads TGTGCCAGCAGCTTCCGGGCGGGAGATACGCAGTATTTT.

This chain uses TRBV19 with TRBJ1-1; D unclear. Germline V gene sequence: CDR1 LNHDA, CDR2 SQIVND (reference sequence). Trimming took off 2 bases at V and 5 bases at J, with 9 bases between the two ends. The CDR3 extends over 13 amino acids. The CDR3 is CASSISGKTEAFF. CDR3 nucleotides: TGTGCCAGTAGTATATCGGGCAAAACTGAAGCTTTCTTT. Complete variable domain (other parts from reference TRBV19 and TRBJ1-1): DGGITQSPKYLFRKEGQNVTLSCEQNLNHDAMYWYRQDPGQGLRLIYYSQIVNDFQKGDIAEGYSVSREKKESFPLTVTSAQKNPTAFYLCASSISGKTEAFFGQGTRLTVV.

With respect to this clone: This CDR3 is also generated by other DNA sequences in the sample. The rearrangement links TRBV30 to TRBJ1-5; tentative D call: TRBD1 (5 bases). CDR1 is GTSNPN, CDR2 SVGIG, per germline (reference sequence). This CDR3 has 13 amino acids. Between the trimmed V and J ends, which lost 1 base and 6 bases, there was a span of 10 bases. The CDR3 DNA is TGTGCCTGGAGTGGTCAGGGAGGTCAGCCCCAGCATTTT. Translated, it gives CAWSGQGGQPQHF.

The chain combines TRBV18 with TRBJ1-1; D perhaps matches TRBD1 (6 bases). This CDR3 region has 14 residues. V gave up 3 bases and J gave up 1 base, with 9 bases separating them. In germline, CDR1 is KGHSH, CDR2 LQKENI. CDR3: CASSPRGGNTEAFF. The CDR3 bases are TGTGCCAGCTCACCGAGGGGGGGGAACACTGAAGCTTTCTTT.

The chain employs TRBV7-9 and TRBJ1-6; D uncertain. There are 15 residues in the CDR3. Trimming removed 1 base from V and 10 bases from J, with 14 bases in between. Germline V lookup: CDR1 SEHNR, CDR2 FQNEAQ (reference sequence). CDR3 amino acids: CASSLGSNQLSPLHF. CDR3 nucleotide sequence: TGTGCCAGCAGCTTAGGGAGCAACCAACTATCACCCCTCCACTTT. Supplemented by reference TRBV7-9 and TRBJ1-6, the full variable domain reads DTGVSQNPRHKITKRGQNVTFRCDPISEHNRLYWYRQTLGQGPEFLTYFQNEAQLEKSRLLSDRFSAERPKGSFSTLEIQRTEQGDSAMYLCASSLGSNQLSPLHFGNGTRLTVT.